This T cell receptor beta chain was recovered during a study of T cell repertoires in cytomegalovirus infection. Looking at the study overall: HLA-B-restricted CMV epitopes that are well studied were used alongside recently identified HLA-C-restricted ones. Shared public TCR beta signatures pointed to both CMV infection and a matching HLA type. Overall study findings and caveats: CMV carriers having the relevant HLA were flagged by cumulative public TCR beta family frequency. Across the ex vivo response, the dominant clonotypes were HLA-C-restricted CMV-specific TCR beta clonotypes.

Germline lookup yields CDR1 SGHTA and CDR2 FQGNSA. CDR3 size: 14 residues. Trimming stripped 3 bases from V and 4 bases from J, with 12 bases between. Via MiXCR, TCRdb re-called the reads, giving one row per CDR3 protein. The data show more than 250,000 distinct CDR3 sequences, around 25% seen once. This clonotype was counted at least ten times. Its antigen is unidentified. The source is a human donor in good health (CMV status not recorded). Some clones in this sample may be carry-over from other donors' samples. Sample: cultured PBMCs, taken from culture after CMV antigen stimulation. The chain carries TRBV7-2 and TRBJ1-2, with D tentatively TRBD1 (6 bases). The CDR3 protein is CASSLDRRGYGYTF. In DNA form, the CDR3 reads TGTGCCAGCAGCTTGGACAGAAGGGGCTATGGCTACACCTTC.